This TCR beta chain was identified during a study of Ad26.COV2.S vaccination and SARS-CoV-2 variants. Study background: Sample donor was a member of the COV1001 Ad26.COV2.S trial arm. Study-wide points: Total T cell responses, in the TCR breadth and depth analyses, may have been underestimated.

In the case of this clone: Its specificity is unknown.

Sample treatment: around 19 received Ad26.COV2.S at low or high dose, single or two shots; about 5 received placebo; per-sample allocation not given. Material that was analyzed had been drawn on day 63 after the first vaccine or placebo injection. Generated by immunoSEQ multiplex PCR, the TCRdb table keeps only in-frame clones and is missing some. The sample lists roughly 700,000 clones; about 90% were seen once. The length of the CDR3 is 16 residues. With V trimmed by 3 bases and J by 1 base, 9 bases remained unmatched. CDR1 is DFQATT and CDR2 is SNEGSKA in the germline V gene (reference sequence). The sample in question was peripheral blood, obtained in a trial of Ad26.COV2.S vaccine versus placebo. The chain employs TRBV20-1 and TRBJ1-5, with 7 bases matching TRBD1. The clonotype comes from a person between 18 and 65 years old who received the Ad26.COV2.S COVID-19 vaccine or a placebo. DNA of the CDR3: TGCAGTGCTAGTAACCCCCAGACAGGGAGCAATCAGCCCCAGCATTTT. Protein: CSASNPQTGSNQPQHF.